The sequence of this TCR beta chain was determined in a study of shared clonotypes between healthy human individuals (TCRdb year 2020). Concerning the study at large: A couple of women and a few men aged 18 to 49 years were included in the cohort. For each donor, CD4 naive and CD4 memory were each run on three plates, CD8 naive on two plates, and CD8 memory on one plate. To estimate repertoire size and how much clonotypes are shared between individuals, the study performed deep sequencing of blood TCR repertoires from about 5 healthy adults. To increase sequencing depth and limit assay-specific biases, different laboratories used diverse techniques to prepare libraries and sequence TCR repertoires. Each donor's leukapheresis produced roughly between about 0.9 and 9.5 billion PBMCs. What the work shows at the level of the full study, not this receptor alone: Naive subsets generally had larger estimated clonotype richness than memory subsets. The genetic and exposure-history diversity represented was limited by the small number of donors. Only blood was sampled, and tissue TCR repertoires likely differ from those in blood. Higher generation probabilities were observed for clonotypes shared by all four sorted-subset donors than for non-shared clonotypes. Even with the large sequencing depth, rarefaction of the sorted-subset datasets indicated that sequencing was incomplete. Pairwise subsampling indicated that sequencing depth was expected to affect the degree of clonotype sharing among donors. About 5% of naive CD4, 3.5% of naive CD8, around 2.3% of memory CD4, and more than 0.35% of memory CD8 clonotypes were shared across four donors.

This clone has just one count. Which antigen it targets is not known. No per-base quality is available; no much larger clone lies one base away. The donors were healthy, HIV-negative adults who had no recently reported acute infections or vaccinations. Only Caucasian adults living in Nashville, Tennessee, USA were represented among the donors. CD4+ T cells were enriched through magnetic negative selection, after which naive cells were positively selected on CD45RA and the remaining negative fraction served as the memory subset. Blood was collected by leukapheresis, and PBMCs were isolated by Ficoll-Histopaque density gradient centrifugation and then cryopreserved in liquid nitrogen vapor phase. Analytical flow cytometry was used to check the purity and quantity of every magnetically sorted T cell population. Genomic DNA was isolated from each sorted fraction and quantified by UV absorbance on a Nanodrop 2000c.

The germline V gene yields SGHRS for CDR1 and YFSETQ for CDR2. At the junction V is shortened by 0 bases and J by 1 base, with 16 bases in between. Spanning cysteine to phenylalanine, the CDR3 consists of 18 amino acids. The read is trimmed to its CDR3 DNA, 54 bases read in frame from base 1. Using the deep immunoSEQ assay, TCR CDR3 regions were amplified from genomic DNA by multiplex PCR. For each cell subset, the extracted genomic DNA was distributed evenly across all wells of several immunoSEQ 96-well plates, and each plate served as one replicate. For sorted subsets, about 210 ng of genomic DNA, equivalent to some 30,000 T cell genomes, went into each replicate PCR. Purified libraries were quantified with a Qubit 3.0 fluorometer, sized on a Bioanalyzer 2100, and re-quantified with the KAPA Library Quantification kit. A separate single-read 150-cycle Illumina NextSeq 550 flow cell was used to sequence each immunoSEQ 96-well plate. From the authors' description of their analysis: Because only junctional sequences without quality scores were contained in the immunoSEQ output, filtering matching that applied to full-length reads could not be performed. Sequences were annotated with PyIR, a Python wrapper for IgBLAST v1.9, and V/J genes and CDR3 were assigned using IMGT germline references. Reads were filtered out if the reads had weak V/J assignments (E-value above 1e-6), no CDR3, stop codons, out-of-frame junctions, or ambiguous translated residues. V3J clonotypes were defined by identical inferred V gene, J gene, and CDR3 amino acid sequence. Percentage overlap between repertoires was computed as shared unique clonotypes divided by the size of the smaller repertoire. Repertoire richness was assessed with RTK rarefaction, the Chao1 estimator, and Recon v2.1 estimates of unobserved clonotypes. Generation probabilities were computed with OLGA for all TCRbeta clonotypes obtained by the gDNA method from a handful of donors. The table comes from immuneACCESS by way of TCRdb, which keeps in-frame sequences with V and J called. Part of the clones is missing from these tables; in studies checked, under half for an unresolved V gene and the rest for unknown reasons. That table furnishes V, J and clone size, whereas the DNA furnished D and trimming. The table for this sample lists 2 million to 2.5 million clones; under 97% of them were counted only once. The ten top clones hold roughly 0.13% of the sample.

Sequenced material: naive CD4+ T cells sorted from blood. The cell subset or site label here, explained by the study, means: CD45RA+ positively selected. The source is a man younger than 30 in good health. The chain is encoded by TRBV5-1 joined to TRBJ1-4, and perhaps TRBD1 as D gene, on 5 matching bases. The sequence in DNA is TGCGCCAGCAGCTTGGTAACCCATCCAAGGGGAACTAATGAAAAACTGTTTTTT. Its protein is CASSLVTHPRGTNEKLFF.